Detailed here is one TCR beta chain. The antigen is not known. The protocol was immunoSEQ multiplex PCR, while the TCRdb copy is restricted to in-frame clones and leaves out a portion. The data hold some 250,000 clones, with approximately 86% observed a single time. These data are taken from a study of cytomegalovirus exposure and HLA in healthy donors. Whole-study results and caveats: The TCR clusters that emerged in the first cohort tended, a later analysis found, to co-occur in the approximately 130 validation repertoires.

Germline CDR1 is GTSNPN and CDR2 is SVGIG (reference sequence). This CDR3 is built from 15 residues. The junction had 8 bases not matched to a gene; V was cut back by 1 base and J by 9 bases. J is TRBJ2-1 and V is TRBV30; TRBD2 matches at 11 bases. The sequenced material came from PBMCs. The receptor's source is a woman aged 25-40 years in good health and CMV-seropositive. The CDR3 DNA reads as TGTGCCTGGAGTGGCCTAGCGGGAGGTGGCAGTGAGCAGTTCTTC. Protein sequence: CAWSGLAGGGSEQFF.